These 22 T cell receptor beta chains were all obtained from the same sample, sequenced in a study of T cell responses to AZD1222 COVID-19 vaccine. The method was immunoSEQ multiplex PCR; TCRdb's version includes in-frame clones alone and lacks a portion of them. This table has 120,000 or so clones, over 75% appearing once. This specimen consisted of peripheral blood, obtained on day 0 of AZD1222 vaccination. The source of these receptors is an adult in good health.

V is TRBV18 and J is TRBJ2-7; no firm D call. Trimming pared 0 bases from V and 3 bases from J, leaving 9 bases between. There are 14 residues in the CDR3. Germline-derived CDR1 and CDR2 are KGHSH and LQKENI. The CDR3 DNA reads TGTGCCAGCTCACCACCGTCTAGTAGCTACGAGCAGTACTTC. Protein sequence: CASSPPSSSYEQYF.

The V and J genes are TRBV19 and TRBJ1-5; 7 nucleotides match TRBD1. The CDR3 extends over 14 amino acids. Germline CDR1 is LNHDA and CDR2 is SQIVND (reference sequence). V lost 3 bases and J lost 4; bases outside the gene matches: 3. DNA of the CDR3: TGTGCCAGTAGTATGACAGGGAAAAATCAGCCCCAGCATTTT. It translates to CASSMTGKNQPQHF. Full variable domain (missing parts from reference TRBV19 and TRBJ1-5): DGGITQSPKYLFRKEGQNVTLSCEQNLNHDAMYWYRQDPGQGLRLIYYSQIVNDFQKGDIAEGYSVSREKKESFPLTVTSAQKNPTAFYLCASSMTGKNQPQHFGDGTRLSIL.

The rearrangement joins TRBV28 to TRBJ2-5, with D perhaps matching TRBD1 (7 bases). Germline lookup yields CDR1 MDHEN and CDR2 SYDVKM. Trimming stripped 6 bases from V and 5 bases from J, with 19 bases between. The CDR3 length is 15 residues. The CDR3 sequence is CASSNNRGGRETQYF. The DNA of the CDR3 is TGTGCCAGCAGCAACAACAGGGGAGGTAGGGAGACCCAGTACTTC.

V gene TRBV6-5 combines with J gene TRBJ2-1; D tentatively fits TRBD1 or TRBD2 (6 bases each). The CDR3 length is 15 residues. Germline V gene sequence: CDR1 MNHEY, CDR2 SVGAGI. With 3 bases removed from V and 7 bases from J, the gap between germline ends came to 16 bases. The CDR3 bases are TGTGCCAGCAGTTATAAGGGGGACTCGCTTAATGAGCAGTTCTTC. Protein product: CASSYKGDSLNEQFF.

The chain joins TRBV6-5 to TRBJ1-2; 7 bases agree with TRBD1. The CDR3 runs 14 residues. The junction had 2 bases not matched to a gene; V was cut back by 0 bases and J by 4 bases. Germline V gene lookup returns CDR1 MNHEY and CDR2 SVGAGI. This CDR3 reads CASSYSGQSYGYTF. CDR3 bases: TGTGCCAGCAGTTACTCGGGACAGAGCTATGGCTACACCTTC.

The chain carries TRBV7-9 and TRBJ1-2; 7 bases map to TRBD1. In germline, CDR1 is SEHNR, CDR2 FQNEAQ (reference sequence). With V trimmed by 5 bases and J by 5 bases, 2 bases remained unmatched. This CDR3 spans 12 amino acids. The CDR3, as DNA: TGTGCCAGCAGCCTGGGACAGTATGGCTACACCTTC. Amino acids: CASSLGQYGYTF.

The genes are TRBV7-8 and TRBJ2-1; perhaps TRBD2 as D (6 bases). Trimming cost V 5 bases and J 7 bases, with 18 bases left between them. There are 15 residues in the CDR3. CDR1 is SGHVS and CDR2 is FQNEAQ in the germline V gene. CDR3 residues: CASSPERLVPNEQFF. The CDR3 region has the DNA TGTGCCAGCAGCCCCGAACGACTAGTGCCAAATGAGCAGTTCTTC.

V usage is TRBV9 and J usage is TRBJ1-2, with 8 nucleotides matching TRBD1. The V gene's germline CDR1 is SGDLS and CDR2 YYNGEE. The length of the CDR3 is 14 residues. With V trimmed by 3 bases and J by 4 bases, 5 bases remained unmatched. CDR3 sequence (DNA): TGTGCCAGCAGCGCCGAACAGGGGGGCTATGGCTACACCTTC. Amino acid sequence: CASSAEQGGYGYTF. Complete variable domain (other parts from reference TRBV9 and TRBJ1-2): DSGVTQTPKHLITATGQRVTLRCSPRSGDLSVYWYQQSLDQGLQFLIQYYNGEERAKGNILERFSAQQFPDLHSELNLSSLELGDSALYFCASSAEQGGYGYTFGSGTRLTVV.

This clone came up a few times. The genes are TRBV6-6 and TRBJ2-1; D call uncertain. CDR1 is MNHNY, CDR2 SVGAGI, per germline (reference sequence). The CDR3 is made up of 13 amino acids. Trimming shortened V by 7 bases and J by 3 bases, and 10 bases separated the two germline ends. The CDR3 coding sequence is TGTGCCAGCATCCCCGACGGCTACAATGAGCAGTTCTTC. It codes for CASIPDGYNEQFF.

This chain connects TRBV27 to TRBJ2-5; no firm D call. Germline CDR1 and CDR2: MNHEY and SMNVEV (reference sequence). This CDR3 spans 13 amino acids. V gave up 3 bases and J gave up 5 bases, with 10 bases separating them. The CDR3 nucleotides read TGTGCCAGCAGTTTGGACCTAGGGGAGACCCAGTACTTC. Protein product: CASSLDLGETQYF.

The rearrangement links TRBV9 to TRBJ2-7; 12 bases match TRBD2. V trimming: 4 bases; J trimming: 2 bases; junction bases outside the gene matches: 4. There are 15 residues in the CDR3. The germline gives CDR1 SGDLS, CDR2 YYNGEE. The CDR3 bases are TGTGCCAGCAGCCCCGGGACTAGCGGGCCCTACGAGCAGTACTTC. It codes for CASSPGTSGPYEQYF.

This rearrangement joins TRBV19 to TRBJ2-3, with 8 bases that match TRBD1. Germline CDR1 and CDR2: LNHDA and SQIVND (reference sequence). The CDR3 runs 15 residues. The V gene end was trimmed by 8 bases and the J gene end by 5 bases; junction bases not matched to a gene: 12. CDR3 sequence reads: CASRRTGTPLDTQYF. The CDR3 bases are TGTGCCAGTCGGCGGACAGGGACCCCATTAGATACGCAGTATTTT.

A remark on this clone: Germline and junction disagree at one end, which may indicate a read error. V usage is TRBV7-8 and J usage is TRBJ1-6; 7 bases match TRBD1. CDR1 is SGHVS and CDR2 is FQNEAQ in the germline V gene. This CDR3 spans 15 amino acids. As DNA, the CDR3 is TGTGCCAGCAGCTTAAAGACAGGGTATAGTTCACCCCTCCACTTT. This sequence encodes CASSLKTGYSSPLHF.

The V and J genes are TRBV19 and TRBJ2-1, with a possible D match to TRBD2 (6 bases). This CDR3 is built from 18 residues. Germline CDR1 LNHDA, CDR2 SQIVND (reference sequence). Trimming stripped 4 bases from V and 0 bases from J, with 19 bases between. CDR3 sequence reads: CASSKWGPAGSSYNEQFF. The CDR3 DNA is TGTGCCAGTAGTAAATGGGGCCCGGCGGGGAGCTCCTACAATGAGCAGTTCTTC.

The chain recombines TRBV12-3 or TRBV12-4 with TRBJ1-5; no firm D call. Trimming left V 4 bases short and J 7 bases short, with 11 bases between. The CDR3 runs to 13 residues. CDR3 region: CASSWSAYQPQHF. The CDR3 region has the DNA TGTGCCAGCAGTTGGTCGGCATACCAGCCCCAGCATTTT.

This clone came up once. The chain recombines TRBV18 with TRBJ2-5; TRBD1 might be the D (6 bases). V was shortened by 6 bases and J by 1 base, with 18 bases between the two germline ends. This CDR3 contains 16 residues. Germline V CDR1 and CDR2: KGHSH, LQKENI. The CDR3 nucleotides read TGTGCCAGCTCGCGCCAACCGGGACAACTCCAAGAGACCCAGTACTTC. Protein product: CASSRQPGQLQETQYF.

The chain has TRBV10-3 and TRBJ2-7; 11 positions match TRBD2. V was pared by 11 bases and J by 1 base, with 10 bases of the junction left unmatched. From germline, CDR1 is ENHRY and CDR2 SYGVKD. The CDR3 runs to 15 residues. CDR3 sequence reads: CAAGGTSGGSYEQYF. In DNA, the CDR3 is TGTGCCGCAGGGGGAACTAGCGGGGGTTCCTACGAGCAGTACTTC.

The rearrangement links TRBV5-5 to TRBJ2-1, with D maybe TRBD2 (5 bases). Germline assignment: CDR1 SGHKS and CDR2 YYEKEE (reference sequence). There are 8 residues in the CDR3. V dropped 10 bases and J dropped 12 bases, with 8 bases sitting between them. The CDR3 coding sequence is TGTGCCTCCAGCGGGCAGTTCTTC. The encoded protein is CASSGQFF.

The V call is TRBV27, the J call TRBJ1-5; 7 bases align to TRBD1. With V trimmed by 5 bases and J by 1 base, 5 bases remained unmatched. The germline gives CDR1 MNHEY, CDR2 SMNVEV (reference sequence). CDR3 length equals 15 residues. Here the CDR3 reads CASSQGGGSNQPQHF. The CDR3 DNA follows: TGTGCCAGCAGTCAGGGGGGAGGAAGCAATCAGCCCCAGCATTTT.

The sample holds one count of this clone. DNA for the CDR3: TGTGCCAGCCCGGGACAGGGGACAACTGGGGCCAACGTCCTGACTTTC. It translates to CASPGQGTTGANVLTF. The V call is TRBV28, the J call TRBJ2-6; 10 bases are shared with TRBD1. This CDR3 region has 16 residues. The germline V gene encodes CDR1 MDHEN and CDR2 SYDVKM. V lost 8 bases, J lost 2 bases, and 6 bases stayed unmatched.

The genes are TRBV19 and TRBJ1-4, with D unclear. The CDR3 totals 14 residues. The V end lost 3 bases, the J end lost 3 bases, and 8 bases lay between the germline ends. Germline values: CDR1 LNHDA, CDR2 SQIVND (reference sequence). The CDR3 bases are TGTGCCAGTAGTATCCGAGGGCCTAATGAAAAACTGTTTTTT. Amino acid sequence: CASSIRGPNEKLFF.

This clone occurred a few times. This rearrangement joins TRBV24-1 to TRBJ2-5; either TRBD1 or TRBD2 may supply D (5 bases each). V gave up 5 bases and J gave up 2 bases, with 14 bases separating them. The CDR3 spans 15 residues. Germline lookup yields CDR1 KGHDR and CDR2 SFDVKD. The CDR3: CATSAKGRPQETQYF. CDR3 DNA: TGTGCCACCAGTGCAAAGGGACGGCCACAAGAGACCCAGTACTTC.